Listed here are 29 T cell receptor beta chains from one sample, sequenced in a study of preoperative IRX-2 immunotherapy in early breast cancer. Treatment in this sample: preoperative locoregional IRX-2 cytokine immunotherapy. This table comes from immunoSEQ multiplex PCR, and its TCRdb copy is limited to in-frame clones, with some not included. The sample lists roughly 24,000 clones; about 95% were seen once. The sample in question was tumor tissue, obtained after IRX-2 immunotherapy. Receptors were obtained from a human donor with breast cancer.

The rearrangement links TRBV4-1 to TRBJ2-3; D uncertain. The CDR3 is 16 amino acids. Germline-derived CDR1 and CDR2 are MGHRA and YSYEKL. The V end was cut by 0 bases, the J end by 3 bases, with 13 bases between. CDR3 protein: CASSQEGSPVTDTQYF. The CDR3 region has the DNA TGCGCCAGCAGCCAAGAGGGTAGTCCTGTAACAGATACGCAGTATTTT.

This chain links TRBV27 with TRBJ2-1; 12 bases align to TRBD1. CDR3 length equals 15 residues. Germline loops: CDR1 MNHEY, CDR2 SMNVEV (reference sequence). The ends lost 5 bases at V and 9 bases at J; junction bases unmatched: 8. Written as DNA, the CDR3 is TGTGCCAGCAGTGAAGGGGGACAGGGGGCAGGTGAGCAGTTCTTC. It codes for CASSEGGQGAGEQFF.

The CDR3 DNA reads TGTGCCAGCAGTCTTAACCAGGGGTTCACCTATGGCTACACCTTC. It encodes CASSLNQGFTYGYTF. The chain carries TRBV28 and TRBJ1-2, with a possible D match to TRBD1 (6 bases). Germline CDR1 is MDHEN and CDR2 is SYDVKM. The CDR3 is made up of 15 amino acids. The V and J ends lost 5 bases and 4 bases respectively, with 17 bases between them.

This clone was recorded only once. This chain joins TRBV19 and TRBJ2-1, with 8 bases matching TRBD2. This CDR3 has 19 amino acids. Germline CDR1 and CDR2: LNHDA and SQIVND (reference sequence). The V segment lost 1 base and the J segment 4 bases; nucleotides outside the gene matches: 15. The CDR3: CASSIGLGPGGPKYNEQFF. The CDR3 DNA is TGTGCCAGTAGTATAGGACTCGGGCCGGGAGGGCCGAAATACAATGAGCAGTTCTTC.

This chain links TRBV5-4 with TRBJ2-5; 9 positions agree with TRBD1. The tail of the sequence fits TRBJ2-7 better, so the J call may be wrong. The germline CDR1 and CDR2 sequences are SGHNT and YYREEE (reference sequence). This CDR3 has 13 amino acids. This chain's CDR3 is CASRRDRAYEQYF. The CDR3 region has the DNA TGTGCCAGCAGGAGGGACAGGGCCTACGAGCAGTACTTC.

The chain employs TRBV19 and TRBJ2-7; no firm D call. The germline CDR1 and CDR2 sequences are LNHDA and SQIVND (reference sequence). The CDR3 has 13 amino acids. Trimming took off 0 bases at V and 2 bases at J, with 5 bases between the two ends. CDR3 region: CASSIDGAYEQYF. For the CDR3, the DNA is TGTGCCAGTAGTATAGATGGGGCCTACGAGCAGTACTTC.

The rearrangement uses TRBV5-1 and TRBJ1-5; D is perhaps TRBD1 (6 bases). The germline CDR1 and CDR2 sequences are SGHRS and YFSETQ. The CDR3 totals 15 residues. V lost 1 base and J 1 base, leaving 9 bases between the germline ends. CDR3 amino acids: CASSLTGRSNQPQHF. Here the CDR3 DNA reads TGCGCCAGCAGCTTGACAGGGAGGAGCAATCAGCCCCAGCATTTT.

The chain couples TRBV5-1 to TRBJ2-1; tentative D call: TRBD2 (6 bases). The CDR3 is 14 amino acids. The V end lost 2 bases, the J end lost 5 bases, and 11 bases lay between the germline ends. The germline V gene encodes CDR1 SGHRS and CDR2 YFSETQ. CDR3 in DNA: TGCGCCAGCAGCTTCCTAGCGACCCACAATGAGCAGTTCTTC. This encodes CASSFLATHNEQFF.

The chain is built from TRBV7-2 and TRBJ2-2, with D possibly matching TRBD1 (7 bases). Trimming left V 5 bases short and J 0 bases short, with 10 bases between. The CDR3 is 15 amino acids. CDR1 is SGHTA and CDR2 is FQGNSA in the germline V gene. CDR3: CASSPGGTNTGELFF. The CDR3 nucleotides read TGTGCCAGCAGCCCAGGGGGGACGAACACCGGGGAGCTGTTTTTT.

The chain has TRBV7-9 and TRBJ1-4; 10 positions match TRBD1. Germline V CDR1 and CDR2: SEHNR, FQNEAQ (reference sequence). The junction had 9 bases not matched to a gene; V was cut back by 5 bases and J by 6 bases. CDR3 length: 16 residues. The CDR3 reads CASSPPDRGLDEKLFF. The CDR3 DNA sequence: TGTGCCAGCAGCCCCCCTGACAGGGGGCTAGATGAAAAACTGTTTTTT.

The chain carries TRBV6-5 and TRBJ2-5, with D perhaps TRBD1 or TRBD2 (6 bases each). Germline assignment: CDR1 MNHEY and CDR2 SVGAGI. CDR3 length equals 14 residues. Deletions cut 1 base from V and 5 bases from J, with 11 bases between. CDR3 DNA: TGTGCCAGCAGTTACTACGGGGGCTCTGAGACCCAGTACTTC. It encodes CASSYYGGSETQYF.

The V gene is TRBV11-3, the J gene TRBJ2-7; 9 positions match TRBD1. The CDR3 is 19 amino acids. Germline CDR1 SGHNT, CDR2 YENEEA. V was pared by 6 bases and J by 3 bases, with 21 bases of the junction left unmatched. As DNA, the CDR3 is TGTGCCAGCAGGGATGATCATGTCCAACAGGGGGCGAAAGTCTACGAGCAGTACTTC. Its translation: CASRDDHVQQGAKVYEQYF. Using reference TRBV11-3 and TRBJ2-7 for the parts outside the CDR3, the full variable domain is EAGVVQSPRYKIIEKKQPVAFWCNPISGHNTLYWYLQNLGQGPELLIRYENEEAVDDSQLPKDRFSAERLKGVDSTLKIQPAELGDSAVYLCASRDDHVQQGAKVYEQYFGPGTRLTVT.

V usage is TRBV19 and J usage is TRBJ1-1, with D tentatively TRBD1 (5 bases). The V and J ends lost 6 bases and 2 bases respectively, with 16 bases between them. The CDR3 has 15 residues. CDR1 and CDR2 (germline): LNHDA, SQIVND (reference sequence). The chain's CDR3 is CASSPRGKGNTEAFF. CDR3 coding DNA: TGTGCCAGTAGCCCCCGGGGGAAGGGCAACACTGAAGCTTTCTTT. Full variable domain (remainder filled in from reference TRBV19 and TRBJ1-1): DGGITQSPKYLFRKEGQNVTLSCEQNLNHDAMYWYRQDPGQGLRLIYYSQIVNDFQKGDIAEGYSVSREKKESFPLTVTSAQKNPTAFYLCASSPRGKGNTEAFFGQGTRLTVV.

J is TRBJ2-3 and V is TRBV5-1; 11 nucleotides agree with TRBD2. Germline assignment: CDR1 SGHRS and CDR2 YFSETQ. The CDR3 is 15 residues long. V shed 2 bases, J shed 1 base, and the junction held 0 bases outside the gene matches. In DNA form, the CDR3 reads TGCGCCAGCAGCTTTAGCGGGGGGGGCACAGATACGCAGTATTTT. Protein product: CASSFSGGGTDTQYF. Based on the CDR3 plus reference TRBV5-1 and TRBJ2-3, the full variable domain is KAGVTQTPRYLIKTRGQQVTLSCSPISGHRSVSWYQQTPGQGLQFLFEYFSETQRNKGNFPGRFSGRQFSNSRSEMNVSTLELGDSALYLCASSFSGGGTDTQYFGPGTRLTVL.

The rearrangement links TRBV10-1 to TRBJ2-3; D may match TRBD1 or TRBD2 (7 bases each). The CDR3 is 15 amino acids. The V and J ends lost 5 bases and 6 bases respectively, with 18 bases between them. The germline CDR1 and CDR2 sequences are WNHNN and SYGVQD (reference sequence). The CDR3 here is CASSRTTGEGDTQYF. Here the CDR3 DNA reads TGCGCCAGCAGTAGGACTACAGGGGAGGGGGATACGCAGTATTTT.

The J gene is TRBJ2-3, the V gene TRBV2; D is perhaps TRBD1 (5 bases). V lost 3 bases and J lost 2, with 18 bases in between. CDR1 and CDR2 from the germline V gene are SNHLY and FYNNEI. The CDR3 covers 17 residues. The CDR3 DNA sequence: TGTGCCAGCAGTGACTCCAGGCTGGGGCTCTACACAGATACGCAGTATTTT. This encodes CASSDSRLGLYTDTQYF.

V is TRBV28 and J is TRBJ1-1; D is unclear. Germline CDR1 is MDHEN and CDR2 is SYDVKM. The CDR3 is 14 amino acids. Trimming left V 7 bases short and J 8 bases short, with 20 bases between. The CDR3 protein is CASKMGRIYGEAFF. As DNA, the CDR3 is TGTGCCAGCAAAATGGGCCGTATTTATGGGGAAGCTTTCTTT.

The genes are TRBV6-6 and TRBJ2-7, with 8 bases identical to TRBD2. This CDR3 comprises 15 residues. CDR1 and CDR2 from the germline V gene are MNHNY and SVGAGI (reference sequence). J was trimmed by 3 bases and V by 6 bases; bases with no gene match: 10. The CDR3 is CASSQGSGANYEQYF. The CDR3 DNA sequence: TGTGCCAGCAGCCAGGGTAGCGGGGCCAACTACGAGCAGTACTTC.

This clone was observed once. V gene TRBV10-3 combines with J gene TRBJ1-1; D is unclear. The germline gives CDR1 ENHRY, CDR2 SYGVKD. This CDR3 region has 13 residues. Trimming removed 2 bases at V and 3 bases at J, with 7 bases between. The CDR3: CAISEGSYTEAFF. The CDR3 DNA follows: TGTGCCATCAGTGAGGGGAGCTACACTGAAGCTTTCTTT.

This clone was recorded a few times. The J gene is TRBJ1-2, the V gene TRBV18; TRBD1 is a possible D gene (6 bases). Germline V CDR1 and CDR2: KGHSH, LQKENI. The V and J ends lost 6 bases and 7 bases respectively, with 21 bases between them. The CDR3 has 15 amino acids. CDR3 in amino acids: CASSVQDSSGGGYTF. The CDR3 nucleotides read TGTGCCAGCTCCGTCCAGGACAGCTCCGGTGGTGGCTACACCTTC.

V is TRBV4-2 and J is TRBJ2-7; 8 bases align to TRBD2. The germline CDR1 and CDR2 sequences are LGHNA and YNFKEQ. The V segment lost 4 bases and the J segment 3 bases; nucleotides outside the gene matches: 5. The CDR3 has 14 residues. The CDR3 DNA follows: TGTGCCAGCAGCCTCGGCGGGGGGAGCTACGAGCAGTACTTC. Amino acids: CASSLGGGSYEQYF.

This chain joins TRBV7-8 and TRBJ1-3; D gene uncertain. This CDR3 is built from 12 residues. V lost 1 base and J lost 4, with 2 bases in between. Germline V gene data show CDR1 as SGHVS and CDR2 as FQNEAQ. The CDR3 region has the DNA TGTGCCAGCAGCTTAGAGGGAAACACCATATATTTT. Translated, it gives CASSLEGNTIYF.

This chain joins TRBV4-1 and TRBJ2-7; D gene uncertain. The CDR3 runs to 12 residues. CDR1 and CDR2 from the germline V gene are MGHRA and YSYEKL. Deletions cut 1 base from V and 5 bases from J, with 6 bases between. CDR3: CASSQASHEQYF. CDR3 nucleotides: TGCGCCAGCAGCCAAGCGTCCCACGAGCAGTACTTC.

This chain uses TRBV5-5 with TRBJ2-3, with no clear D. This CDR3 contains 15 residues. From germline, CDR1 is SGHKS and CDR2 YYEKEE (reference sequence). V lost 0 bases and J lost 0, with 8 bases in between. CDR3 region: CASSLDATSTDTQYF. As DNA, the CDR3 is TGTGCCAGCAGCTTGGACGCAACTAGCACAGATACGCAGTATTTT. Full variable domain (missing parts from reference TRBV5-5 and TRBJ2-3): DAGVTQSPTHLIKTRGQQVTLRCSPISGHKSVSWYQQVLGQGPQFIFQYYEKEERGRGNFPDRFSARQFPNYSSELNVNALLLGDSALYLCASSLDATSTDTQYFGPGTRLTVL.

The V gene is TRBV5-4, the J gene TRBJ2-5, with TRBD2 matching 7 bases. The V gene end was trimmed by 2 bases and the J gene end by 2 bases; junction bases not matched to a gene: 6. The CDR3 extends over 15 amino acids. The germline V gene encodes CDR1 SGHNT and CDR2 YYREEE (reference sequence). The CDR3 sequence: CASSFWREKQETQYF. Here the CDR3 DNA reads TGTGCCAGCAGCTTCTGGCGGGAGAAACAAGAGACCCAGTACTTC.

This clone was seen once. The rearrangement links TRBV11-2 to TRBJ2-7, with 13 bases lining up with TRBD2. V lost 7 bases, J lost 5 bases, and 11 bases stayed unmatched. Germline V CDR1 and CDR2: SGHAT, FQNNGV. The CDR3 length is 16 residues. The CDR3, as DNA: TGTGCCAGCAAGAGGGGACCGGGACTAGCGGGACACGAGCAGTACTTC. As protein: CASKRGPGLAGHEQYF. The variable domain in full, with the rest retrieved from reference TRBV11-2 and TRBJ2-7, is EAGVAQSPRYKIIEKRQSVAFWCNPISGHATLYWYQQILGQGPKLLIQFQNNGVVDDSQLPKDRFSAERLKGVDSTLKIQPAKLEDSAVYLCASKRGPGLAGHEQYFGPGTRLTVT.

This clone has a single count. The chain is built from TRBV27 and TRBJ2-1; D might be TRBD2 (6 bases). Germline-derived CDR1 and CDR2 are MNHEY and SMNVEV (reference sequence). Trimming removed 7 bases at V and 4 bases at J, with 14 bases between. The CDR3 has 14 amino acids. CDR3 in DNA: TGTGCCAGCAACGGAGCGGGCCCTTACAATGAGCAGTTCTTC. This translates into CASNGAGPYNEQFF.

This clone is a singleton in its sample. V is TRBV12-1 and J is TRBJ2-2; the table names TRBD1, a call not compared with the DNA. TRBV12-1 is classified as a pseudogene. The CDR3 contains 13 residues. The CDR3 loop reads CASSPLSRGELFF. The CDR3 coding sequence is TGTGCCAGCAGCCCGTTGAGCAGGGGGGAGCTGTTTTTT.

The chain joins TRBV19 to TRBJ1-3; weak D call: TRBD1 (5 bases). Trimming removed 6 bases from V and 4 bases from J, with 13 bases in between. The CDR3 spans 14 residues. CDR1 is LNHDA, CDR2 SQIVND, per germline (reference sequence). This CDR3 reads CASRLGTSGNTIYF. CDR3 sequence (DNA): TGTGCCAGTAGACTCGGGACGTCCGGAAACACCATATATTTT. The variable domain in full, with the rest retrieved from reference TRBV19 and TRBJ1-3, is DGGITQSPKYLFRKEGQNVTLSCEQNLNHDAMYWYRQDPGQGLRLIYYSQIVNDFQKGDIAEGYSVSREKKESFPLTVTSAQKNPTAFYLCASRLGTSGNTIYFGEGSWLTVV.